This T cell receptor (beta chain) stems from a study of cytomegalovirus exposure and HLA in healthy donors. Looking at the study overall: Earlier sequencing of about 200 million T cells yielded 120 million or so unique TCR beta sequences.

In the case of this clone: Its antigen is currently unknown.

The PCR contained 60 Vbeta and 13 Jbeta primers. TCRdb's copy holds only in-frame clones and misses some; the assay was immunoSEQ multiplex PCR. The data contain about 220,000 clones, 76% of them singletons. The study, taken as a whole, reports: Relative to the approximately 660-donor mean, N-insertions were reportedly fewer in an Asian-associated ancestry cluster in a later analysis. Most subjects' HLA-A and HLA-B alleles were reportedly predicted from TCR beta sequences.

The TCR was taken from a man younger than 30 in good health and CMV-seronegative. Sample: PBMCs.

The CDR3, as DNA: TGTGCCAGCACTACCACTCCCCGTAGCTCCTACGAGCAGTACTTC. Protein sequence: CASTTTPRSSYEQYF. V is TRBV28 and J is TRBJ2-7; unclear D gene. The length of the CDR3 is 15 residues. V shed 7 bases and J shed 0 bases, with 16 bases lying between them. Germline V lookup: CDR1 MDHEN, CDR2 SYDVKM.